This T cell receptor (beta chain) was sequenced in a study of blood T cell repertoires in COVID-19. Losses at the gene ends were 0 bases for V and 4 bases for J; bases not matched to a gene: 5. Germline V gives CDR1 SGDLS, CDR2 YYNGEE. The CDR3 is made up of 15 amino acids. Individuals aged about 18 to 95 years were recruited from 24 US areas. Original processing methods: Counts of nucleated cells, estimated from reference gene primer amplification, were obtained. TCRdb's table, derived via immunoSEQ multiplex PCR, lists solely in-frame clones and lacks some. That table supplies the V and J calls and clone size; D and trimming were determined from the DNA. The profile covers around 250,000 clones, with approximately 86% appearing a single time and approximately 1.5% taken by the ten largest.

The sequenced material came from PBMCs or T cells enriched from blood (not recorded which). This sequence joins TRBV9 and TRBJ1-2; TRBD1 matches 8 bases. The sequence came from a woman in her fifties or sixties who had recovered from COVID-19. This CDR3 reads CASSVGWTGFYGYTF. CDR3 bases: TGTGCCAGCAGCGTAGGTTGGACAGGGTTCTATGGCTACACCTTC.